These T cell receptor beta chains were read from a single sample in a study of CD8 T cells in ankylosing spondylitis. MiXCR was run by TCRdb on the 5' RACE reads, yielding one entry per CDR3 protein. The data hold 700,000 to 850,000 distinct CDR3 sequences, with about 12% observed a single time. The sample consisted of blood, either unsorted or a sorted T cell fraction (not recorded which). All receptors come from a male donor with ankylosing spondylitis. Each CDR3 is given with its conserved first and last residue. Fields, in order: clone size, D gene, J gene, V gene, CDR3 DNA, CDR3 protein. A D gene is named only where the DNA matches it firmly. Clone size is given for some rows only: seen once, a few or many times, or a class if the clone is expanded.

>many|NA|TRBJ1-1|TRBV20-1
TGCAGTGCACGTGTGCGGAGAACTGAAGCTTTCTTT
CSARVRRTEAFF
>few|NA|TRBJ1-2|TRBV29-1
TGCAGCGTTGAGTCCGGGGGATCTGGCTACACCTTC
CSVESGGSGYTF
>NA|TRBD1|TRBJ2-3|TRBV6-1
TGTGCCAGCAGGGACAGGGGGTTGTACACAGATACGCAGTATTTT
CASRDRGLYTDTQYF
>NA|NA|TRBJ2-7|TRBV28
TGTGCCTCAACCCCCACAGTCTTCTACGAGCAGTACTTC
CASTPTVFYEQYF
>NA|TRBD2|TRBJ2-1|TRBV20-1
TGCAGTGCTAGAGGGAGGGAGGGCCGGAGGGAGCAGTTCTTC
CSARGREGRREQFF
>few|NA|TRBJ2-1|TRBV9
TGTGCCAGCGGCCGGCGACTAGTAAATGAGCAGTTCTTC
CASGRRLVNEQFF
>many|NA|TRBJ2-5|TRBV20-1
TGCAGTGCTAGAGCCTATCAAGAGACCCAGTACTTC
CSARAYQETQYF
>few|NA|TRBJ2-5|TRBV7-3
TGTGCCAGCAGCCCGAGGACTGGATTCCAAGAGACCCAGTACTTC
CASSPRTGFQETQYF
>few|NA|TRBJ1-5|TRBV28
TGTGCCAGCACTTCCGATATCAATCAGCCCCAGCATTTT
CASTSDINQPQHF
>few|TRBD2|TRBJ2-5|TRBV27
TGTGCCAGCAGTTTCAGCGGGGGGGGGGACCAGTACTTC
CASSFSGGGDQYF
>NA|NA|TRBJ2-7|TRBV6-2/TRBV6-3
TGTGCCAGCACTCTCCCCTCCTACGAGCAGTACTTC
CASTLPSYEQYF
>few|NA|TRBJ1-1|TRBV12-3/TRBV12-4
TGTGCCAGCAGTTTTTCAGCCCGAAACACTGAAGCTTTCTTT
CASSFSARNTEAFF
>NA|NA|TRBJ2-5|TRBV5-1
TGCGCCAGCAGCTCGACCGGGACGGCAATCGAGACCCAGTACTTC
CASSSTGTAIETQYF
>NA|TRBD2|TRBJ2-2|TRBV23-1
TGCGCCAGCAGTCAAAGACTAGCGGGGGACGCGAACACCGGGGAGCTGTTTTTT
CASSQRLAGDANTGELFF
>NA|NA|TRBJ2-7|TRBV18
TGTGCCAGCTCACCGGGGGGCATCCCCATCTTC
CASSPGGIPIF
>NA|NA|TRBJ1-4|TRBV24-1
TGTGCCACCAGTGAACAGGGCTCTGAAAAACTGTTTTTT
CATSEQGSEKLFF
>few|TRBD1|TRBJ1-1|TRBV20-1
TGCAGTGCTCCCCCGGACAGGGATACTGAAGCTTTCTTT
CSAPPDRDTEAFF
>few|NA|TRBJ1-2|TRBV7-2
TGTGCCACCCGGGTCGCGACAGGCTATGGCTACACCTTC
CATRVATGYGYTF
>NA|NA|TRBJ1-1|TRBV5-1
TGCGCCAGCAGCTTATGGCTGAACACTGAAGCTTTCTTT
CASSLWLNTEAFF
>NA|NA|TRBJ2-3|TRBV7-2
TGTGCCAGCAGCTTTATCGGACTAGGGGGGAAAGATACGCAGTATTTT
CASSFIGLGGKDTQYF
>few|TRBD2|TRBJ2-1|TRBV7-2
TGTGCCAGCAGCTTCTCGGGACTACAGTACAATGAGCAGTTCTTC
CASSFSGLQYNEQFF
>few|TRBD1|TRBJ1-2|TRBV12-3/TRBV12-4
TGTGCCAGCAATTACGGGACAGGACAATATGGCTACACCTTC
CASNYGTGQYGYTF
>few|TRBD1|TRBJ1-6|TRBV20-1
TGCAGTGCTACCACCGGGACAGGGAGTTCACCCCTCCACTTT
CSATTGTGSSPLHF
>NA|NA|TRBJ2-1|TRBV5-1
TGCGCCACATCTGCGGGACCCCTTGACTACAATGAGCAGTTCTTC
CATSAGPLDYNEQFF
>many|NA|TRBJ1-1|TRBV10-3
TGTGCCATCAGTGAGTCGCGGGGGAACACTGAAGCTTTCTTT
CAISESRGNTEAFF
>NA|NA|TRBJ2-2|TRBV7-2
TGTGCCAGCAGCCAATCTCGACAGGCCGGTACCGGGGAGCTGTTTTTT
CASSQSRQAGTGELFF
>many|NA|TRBJ1-2|TRBV25-1
TGTGCCAGCAGTGAAATGGGTGGCTACACCTTC
CASSEMGGYTF
>NA|NA|TRBJ2-6|TRBV25-1
TGTGCCACCCTAAATCAGAGGTTCGGTTCATTAAGACCAAACTCTGGGGCCAACGTCCTGACTTTC
CATLNQRFGSLRPNSGANVLTF
>NA|TRBD2|TRBJ2-1|TRBV7-2
TGTGCCAGCAGCTGGACTAGCGGGCTTTACAATGAGCAGTTCTTC
CASSWTSGLYNEQFF
>NA|NA|TRBJ2-7|TRBV6-1
TGTGCCAGCAAGGGACCTCCGACCTACGAGCAGTACTTC
CASKGPPTYEQYF
>NA|NA|TRBJ2-1|TRBV10-3
TGTGCCATCAGTGACGCAAGAGCCAATGAGCAGTTCTTC
CAISDARANEQFF
>few|NA|TRBJ1-1|TRBV7-8
TGTGCCAGCAGCTTAGCGTGGGCAGGGCGCGCCACTGAAGCTTTCTTT
CASSLAWAGRATEAFF
>NA|NA|TRBJ2-3|TRBV9
TGTGCCAGCAGCGTTGCCGGTGGCACCACAGATACGCAGTATTTT
CASSVAGGTTDTQYF
>few|NA|TRBJ2-1|TRBV6-5
TGTGCCAGCAGTTGGCGACTGGTGCAGTTCTTC
CASSWRLVQFF
>NA|NA|TRBJ1-4|TRBV5-1
TGCGCCAGCAGCTTGGCCGTGGGGTACGGTGAAAAACTGTTTTTT
CASSLAVGYGEKLFF
>few|TRBD1|TRBJ2-5|TRBV20-1
TGCAGTGCTGGGGTGCGGACAGGGATTGAGACCCAGTACTTC
CSAGVRTGIETQYF
>few|NA|TRBJ1-1|TRBV27
TGTGCCAGCAGTTTATGGATGGGAACTGAAGCTTTCTTT
CASSLWMGTEAFF
>NA|TRBD1|TRBJ2-3|TRBV14
TGTGCCAGCAGCTTACAACCCCCCAGGGGGAAAAGGAGGACAGATACGCAGTATTTT
CASSLQPPRGKRRTDTQYF
>NA|NA|TRBJ2-3|TRBV20-1
TGCAGTGCCCCTAATTTGAAGCGGCCCACAGATACGCAGTATTTT
CSAPNLKRPTDTQYF
>few|TRBD2|TRBJ2-1|TRBV5-5
TGTGCCAGCAGCCCGAACATAGCGGGAGGCTACAATGAGCAGTTCTTC
CASSPNIAGGYNEQFF
>NA|TRBD2|TRBJ2-1|TRBV12-3/TRBV12-4
TGTGCCAGCAGTCCTTGGGGACTAGGGCCCCAGTTCTTC
CASSPWGLGPQFF
>few|NA|TRBJ1-6|TRBV5-1
TGCGCCAGCAGCTTGGAGGCAGCCGGTGCGTATTCACCCCTCCACTTT
CASSLEAAGAYSPLHF
>many|NA|TRBJ2-3|TRBV28
TGTGCGACTAGGGTGGGACGACTAAGCACAGATACGCAGTATTTT
CATRVGRLSTDTQYF
>few|NA|TRBJ2-5|TRBV2
TGTGCCAGCAGTTGGACAAACGATCAAGAGACCCAGTACTTC
CASSWTNDQETQYF
>many|NA|TRBJ2-7|TRBV29-1
TGCAGCGTAGTCGGTCTCTTGAGCTCCTACGAGCAGTACTTC
CSVVGLLSSYEQYF
>few|TRBD1|TRBJ2-7|TRBV7-2
TGTGCCAGCAGCTTAGTTCAGGGGGCGGACGAGCAGTACTTC
CASSLVQGADEQYF
>few|NA|TRBJ1-4|TRBV7-2
TGTGCCAGCAGCTTAAATCAGAGGGCAGAAAAACTGTTTTTT
CASSLNQRAEKLFF
>many|TRBD2|TRBJ2-3|TRBV27
TGTGCCAGCAGTTCGCTCCTAACTAGCGGGAGTGCAGATACGCAGTATTTT
CASSSLLTSGSADTQYF